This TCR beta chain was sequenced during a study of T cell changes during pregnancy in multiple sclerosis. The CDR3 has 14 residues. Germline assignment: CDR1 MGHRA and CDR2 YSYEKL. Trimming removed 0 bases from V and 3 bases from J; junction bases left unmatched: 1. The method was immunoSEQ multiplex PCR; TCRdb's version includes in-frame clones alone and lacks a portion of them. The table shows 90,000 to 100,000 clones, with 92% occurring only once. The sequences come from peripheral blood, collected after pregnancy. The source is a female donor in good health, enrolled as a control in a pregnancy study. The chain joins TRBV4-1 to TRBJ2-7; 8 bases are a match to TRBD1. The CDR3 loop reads CASSQDDRGYEQYF. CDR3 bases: TGCGCCAGCAGCCAAGATGACAGGGGCTACGAGCAGTACTTC.